These T cell receptor beta chains were read from a single sample in a study of cytomegalovirus exposure and HLA in healthy donors. Clones were read by immunoSEQ multiplex PCR, and TCRdb kept only the in-frame ones, dropping some. The repertoire holds about 140,000 clones, with over 75% as singletons. The sample comprised PBMCs. Every receptor here comes from a man aged 45-60 years in good health and CMV-seronegative. Each CDR3 is given with its conserved first and last residue. A D gene is named only where the DNA matches it firmly. Clone size is stated in some rows and not others, as once, few, many or a class when expanded.

j_call	v_call	d_call	clone_size	cdr3_nt	cdr3_aa
TRBJ1-1	TRBV4-1	.	.	TGCGCCAGCAGCCAGTCTCAGGGGTTTGAGAACACTGAAGCTTTCTTT	CASSQSQGFENTEAFF
TRBJ1-2	TRBV6-5	.	.	TGTGCCAGCAGTTACTCGGGCAGCTATGGCTACACCTTC	CASSYSGSYGYTF
TRBJ2-1	TRBV10-1	TRBD2	.	TGCGCCAGCAGCAATAGCGGGAGGGCCTCCTACAATGAGCAGTTCTTC	CASSNSGRASYNEQFF
TRBJ1-2	TRBV6-5	.	.	TGTGCCAGCAGACCCAGGGGTCAAGCTAACTATGGCTACACCTTC	CASRPRGQANYGYTF
TRBJ2-6	TRBV5-1	.	few	TGCGCCAGCAGCTCGTCGGTGGTCGGGGCCAACGTCCTGACTTTC	CASSSSVVGANVLTF
TRBJ2-2	TRBV7-3	TRBD1	.	TGTGCCAGCAGCCCTGACAGGGTTGCCGGGGAGCTGTTTTTT	CASSPDRVAGELFF
TRBJ1-1	TRBV5-1	.	.	TGCGCCAGCAGCCCCGGTGGGGCGAACACTGAAGCTTTCTTT	CASSPGGANTEAFF
TRBJ2-5	TRBV2	TRBD1	.	TGTGCCAGCACCTACAGGGGTAACCACCAAGAGACCCAGTACTTC	CASTYRGNHQETQYF
TRBJ2-1	TRBV19	.	.	TGTGCCAGTAGTATCAGCGTGGGCAATGAGCAGTTCTTC	CASSISVGNEQFF
TRBJ2-7	TRBV2	.	.	TGTGCCAGCTCCGTTTACGAGCAGTACTTC	CASSVYEQYF
TRBJ2-5	TRBV28	TRBD2	.	TGTGCCAGCAGTCCGGGAGGGGCGGTACAAGAGACCCAGTACTTC	CASSPGGAVQETQYF
TRBJ2-7	TRBV5-6	.	.	TGTGCCAGCAGCTTGACGGAGGAGCAGTACTTC	CASSLTEEQYF
TRBJ2-1	TRBV19	.	.	TGTGCCAGTAGTTCGGGAGTGATGAATGAGCAGTTCTTC	CASSSGVMNEQFF
TRBJ2-7	TRBV30	TRBD1	.	TGTGCCTGTGCAAACAGGGGTATCTACGAGCAGTACTTC	CACANRGIYEQYF
TRBJ2-5	TRBV11-1	.	once	TGTGCCAGCAGCTTGAGGCGGGCCAAACAAGAGACCCAGTACTTC	CASSLRRAKQETQYF
TRBJ1-5	TRBV2	.	.	TGTGCCAGCAGTGAAACAGGGCCCAATCAGCCCCAGCATTTT	CASSETGPNQPQHF
TRBJ1-1	TRBV11-2	.	.	TGTGCCAGCAGCTTACTAGGAGTGAGCACTGAAGCTTTCTTT	CASSLLGVSTEAFF
TRBJ2-7	TRBV7-6	TRBD1	.	TGTGCCAGCAGCCAGTGGGACAGGGGCGAGCAGTACTTC	CASSQWDRGEQYF
TRBJ2-1	TRBV5-8	TRBD1	once	TGTGCCAGCAGCTTCATAACCGGGACAGGGAGTTATGAGCAGTTCTTC	CASSFITGTGSYEQFF
TRBJ1-5	TRBV29-1	TRBD1	few	TGCAGCGTTGTGGACAGGAGCAATCAGCCCCAGCATTTT	CSVVDRSNQPQHF
TRBJ2-4	TRBV11-3	.	.	TGTGCCAGCAGCTTACGTCGCGGTCAGGGTGCAACCAAAAACATTCAGTACTTC	CASSLRRGQGATKNIQYF
TRBJ1-4	TRBV4-2	TRBD1	.	TGTGCCAGCAGCCAGATATGGACTCTAGGATGGGAGACAGGGCGGATGTCGACTAATGAAAAACTGTTTTTT	CASSQIWTLGWETGRMSTNEKLFF
TRBJ2-6	TRBV18	.	once	TGTGCCAGCTCACAAGGGGGGGCTGGGGCCAACGTCCTGACTTTC	CASSQGGAGANVLTF
TRBJ2-3	TRBV11-3	.	once	TGTGCCAGCAGCTTAGCAGGCCGACGCACAGATACGCAGTATTTT	CASSLAGRRTDTQYF
TRBJ1-1	TRBV6-6	.	.	TGTGCCAGCAGTCCCACCGCAGGGATTTACACTGAAGCTTTCTTT	CASSPTAGIYTEAFF
TRBJ2-3	TRBV11-3	TRBD2	.	TGTGCCAGCAGCCGTCCTCTAGCGGGGGGCACAGATACGCAGTATTTT	CASSRPLAGGTDTQYF
TRBJ2-1	TRBV27	TRBD1	.	TGTGCCAGCAGTTTTGGGACAGGGGGCTCTGGTGAGCAGTTCTTC	CASSFGTGGSGEQFF
TRBJ1-2	TRBV6-6	.	.	TGTGCCAGCAGTCCTCTACCCCGGGGGGCTAGTGGCTACACCTTC	CASSPLPRGASGYTF
TRBJ1-6	TRBV23-1	.	.	TGCGCCAGCGGGGAACCGGGACAAGATAATTCACCCCTCCACTTT	CASGEPGQDNSPLHF
TRBJ2-1	TRBV4-2	TRBD2	.	TGTGCCAGCAGCCAGGGAGCGGGAGGAACCTACAATGAGCAGTTCTTC	CASSQGAGGTYNEQFF
TRBJ2-3	TRBV7-8	.	.	TGTGCCAGCAGCTTTGTGCACACTTTGGAAGCGGCAGATACGCAGTATTTT	CASSFVHTLEAADTQYF
TRBJ2-5	TRBV15	.	.	TGTGCCACCAGCAGAGGAACAAAGGAGACCCAGTACTTC	CATSRGTKETQYF
TRBJ1-1	TRBV7-2	.	.	TGTGCCAGCAGCTTAGTGGGTTTAGGAGACACTGAAGCTTTCTTT	CASSLVGLGDTEAFF
TRBJ1-4	TRBV4-1	TRBD1	.	TGCGCCAGCAGCCAACCCCCATGGGGACAGCTACTGTTTTTT	CASSQPPWGQLLFF
TRBJ1-2	TRBV4-1	.	.	TGCGCCAGCAGCCAAGTAACAGTCCCCTATGGCTACACCTTC	CASSQVTVPYGYTF
TRBJ1-2	TRBV4-2	TRBD1	.	TGTGCCAGCAGCCAAGCGGACAGGGCCTATGGCTACACCTTC	CASSQADRAYGYTF
TRBJ2-3	TRBV9	TRBD2	.	TGTGCCAGCAGCGTAGCTGGAATAGCGGGAGATACGCAGTATTTT	CASSVAGIAGDTQYF
TRBJ1-5	TRBV28	.	.	TGTGCCGCAAATGGACATGTGAATCAGCCCCAGCATTTT	CAANGHVNQPQHF
TRBJ2-2	TRBV2	.	.	TGTGCCAGCAGTGTCGTCGGGAACACCGGGGAGCTGTTTTTT	CASSVVGNTGELFF
TRBJ2-1	TRBV12-5	TRBD2	.	TGTGCTAGTGGTCCCGCTGGACTAGAGATATTCTTC	CASGPAGLEIFF
TRBJ1-5	TRBV6-5	.	.	TGTGCCAGCAAAGAAATGGGCGATAGCAATCAGCCCCAGCATTTT	CASKEMGDSNQPQHF
TRBJ1-1	TRBV2	TRBD1	.	TGTGCCATTACCCCACAGGGGGCTTGGACTGAAGCTTTCTTT	CAITPQGAWTEAFF
TRBJ1-1	TRBV5-1	TRBD1	.	TGCGCCAGCAGCTTTAATGACAGGGGGAACACTGAAGCTTTCTTT	CASSFNDRGNTEAFF